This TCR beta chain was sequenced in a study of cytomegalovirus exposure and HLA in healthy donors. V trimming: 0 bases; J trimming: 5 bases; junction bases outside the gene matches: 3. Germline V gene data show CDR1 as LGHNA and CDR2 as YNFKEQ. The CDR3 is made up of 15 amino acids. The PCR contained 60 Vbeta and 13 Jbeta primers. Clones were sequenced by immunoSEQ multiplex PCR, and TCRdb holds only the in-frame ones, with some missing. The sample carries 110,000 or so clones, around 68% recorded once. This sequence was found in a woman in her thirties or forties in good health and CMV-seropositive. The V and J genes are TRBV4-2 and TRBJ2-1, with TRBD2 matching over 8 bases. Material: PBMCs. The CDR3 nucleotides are TGTGCCAGCAGCCAAGATCCAGCGGGGGACAATGAGCAGTTCTTC. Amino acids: CASSQDPAGDNEQFF.